This T cell receptor beta chain was retrieved from a study of blood T cells in healthy people across ages. Whole-study context: About one barcoded beta molecule per two T cells was the capture yield of template switching.

Concerning this clonotype: Since a much larger clone is just one base distant, this may be a read error.

Donors ranged from roughly 6 to 90 years old and were healthy Caucasians in Russia. Samples each had at least 5.5 micrograms of total RNA extracted. The length of the CDR3 is 16 residues. V was clipped by 0 bases and J by 5 bases; unmatched bases: 8. Germline-derived CDR1 and CDR2 are MGHRA and YSYEKL. Primed by a sample-barcoded 5' primer and a J-beta primer mix, a second PCR proceeded for 7 to 11 cycles. Using its own MiXCR run on the 5' RACE reads, TCRdb lists one record per CDR3 protein. The table lists more than 800,000 distinct CDR3 sequences, 29% of them singletons, with 15% to 20% in the top ten.

The specimen sequenced was blood. This clonotype was obtained from a woman aged 80 or over in good health. The V gene is TRBV4-1, the J gene TRBJ2-5; 8 bases map to TRBD1. The CDR3 spells CASSQDGTGRGETQYF. The CDR3 region has the DNA TGCGCCAGCAGCCAAGACGGGACAGGTCGGGGCGAGACCCAGTACTTC.